This entry concerns a single T cell receptor (beta chain). Its antigen is not identified. These data originate in a study of cytomegalovirus exposure and HLA in healthy donors. Study-level points and caveats: Association of a missense DCLRE1C variant with TCR beta V- and J-gene trimming was reported in a later analysis. A previous analysis found most TCR beta V segments productive roughly 87% or roughly 30% of the time. The study assumed roughly uniform donor sequencing depth for presence/absence analyses.

CDR1 and CDR2 from the germline V gene are MNHEY and SMNVEV (reference sequence). The CDR3 contains 14 residues. Between the trimmed V and J ends, which lost 6 bases and 4 bases, there was a span of 13 bases. A multiplex PCR was run with 60 Vbeta primers and 13 Jbeta primers. Libraries were prepared by immunoSEQ multiplex PCR; TCRdb keeps only in-frame clonotypes and omits some of them. The data show more than 95,000 clones, under 85% seen once. This receptor was identified in a woman aged 45-60 years in good health and CMV-seropositive. Specimen: PBMCs. The chain joins TRBV27 to TRBJ1-5, with D perhaps TRBD1 (5 bases). CDR3 sequence (DNA): TGTGCCAGCAGCCCATGGGGGGTAAATCAGCCCCAGCATTTT. Translation: CASSPWGVNQPQHF.